These 2 T cell receptor beta chains came from one sample sequenced in a study of CD8+CD57+ T cells in acquired aplastic anemia (dated by TCRdb to the late 2010s). The data were produced on an Illumina HiSeq 2000. Genomic DNA served as template for TCR beta VDJ combination and CDR3 sequence profiling. In TCRdb, the public reads were trimmed at Q25 with fastp and aligned with MiXCR, with productive beta chains retained. Rows matching on CDR3 protein sequence are summarized as one entry with the most common DNA and genes. The sample profile shows about 160,000 distinct CDR3 sequences; roughly 48% of them were found once. Approximately 2.9% of the sample is in the top ten clones. Patients chosen for sequencing had shown expansion of CD8+CD57+ cells by flow cytometry. The sequenced sample consisted of sorted CD4+, CD8+, or CD8+CD57+ T cells (not recorded which) from PBMCs. These receptors originate from a human donor with aplastic anemia.

This clonotype showed up many times. The chain has TRBV2 and TRBJ1-4, with no clear D. The CDR3 extends over 13 amino acids. V gave up 7 bases and J gave up 7 bases, with 13 bases separating them. The germline gives CDR1 SNHLY, CDR2 FYNNEI. The CDR3 nucleotides read TGTGCCAGCAAACTGTCCGCGAGTGAAAAACTGTTTTTT. Its translation: CASKLSASEKLFF.

Ten or more counts support this clonotype. The chain recombines TRBV24-1 with TRBJ1-2, with a tentative D call TRBD1 (5 bases). Trimming took 3 bases from V and 4 from J, leaving 14 bases between them. The CDR3 sequence is 15 residues long. The V gene's germline CDR1 is KGHDR and CDR2 SFDVKD. The CDR3 nucleotides read TGTGCCACCAGTGATGGGGGACCGCGCAGCTATGGCTACACCTTC. Translation gives CATSDGGPRSYGYTF.